This TCR beta chain appears in the sequencing data of a study of shared clonotypes between healthy human individuals. As for the study in general: CD4 naive and CD4 memory each took three plates per donor, while CD8 naive took two and CD8 memory one. General study points: In contrast to clonotypes shared by all four donors, non-shared clonotypes had lower generation probabilities.

As handled by the study authors: ImmunoSEQ output lacked quality scores and full-length reads, limiting matched filtering. Measured with immunoSEQ multiplex PCR; TCRdb has only the in-frame clones, and not every one. V and J calls plus clone size are reproduced from that table; the DNA served to infer D and trimming. This sample has over 2 million clones, with about 94% found just once. Germline V lookup: CDR1 LNHDA, CDR2 SQIVND (reference sequence). Deletions cut 5 bases from V and 0 bases from J, with 11 bases between. This CDR3 is built from 14 residues. In the naive CD8 group, cells lacked CD45RO and were positively selected for CCR7, so terminally differentiated effector memory CD45RA+ cells were left out. Turning to this clone: Its antigen is not known. Other nucleotide sequences in the sample specify the same CDR3.

The sequencing input was naive CD8+ T cells sorted from blood. The V call is TRBV19, the J call TRBJ2-7; D perhaps matches TRBD2 (5 bases). The sequence was obtained from a man between 18 and 29 years old in good health. The CDR3 here is CASSLTGSSYEQYF. The CDR3, as DNA: TGTGCCAGTAGTTTAACGGGGTCCTCCTACGAGCAGTACTTC.